The next 14 T cell receptor beta chains were all read from a single sample in a study of T cell changes during pregnancy in multiple sclerosis. Assay: immunoSEQ multiplex PCR; the TCRdb copy retains only in-frame clones and omits some. The sample contains fewer than 40,000 clones, around 91% of which appear only once. Sequencing used CD4+ T cells from peripheral blood mononuclear cells, obtained in the second trimester of pregnancy. These receptors were obtained from a female donor in good health, enrolled as a control in a pregnancy study.

This clone was counted a single time. V usage is TRBV5-6 and J usage is TRBJ2-5, with TRBD2 matching over 7 bases. The CDR3 has 15 residues. V shed 4 bases, J shed 5 bases, and the junction held 11 bases outside the gene matches. The germline CDR1 and CDR2 sequences are SGHDT and YYEEEE. This chain's CDR3 is CASSRGSTVRETQYF. The CDR3 region has the DNA TGTGCCAGCAGCCGCGGGAGTACAGTGAGGGAGACCCAGTACTTC.

The sample holds one count of this clone. CDR3 loop: CASSQGKIGRAYNEQFF. DNA for the CDR3: TGTGCCAGCAGCCAAGGAAAAATAGGGAGAGCCTACAATGAGCAGTTCTTC. The chain couples TRBV14 to TRBJ2-1, with D perhaps matching TRBD2 (5 bases). V gave up 1 base and J gave up 2 bases, with 15 bases separating them. The CDR3 sequence is 17 residues long. The germline V gene has CDR1 SGHDN and CDR2 FVKESK. The variable domain in full, completed from reference TRBV14 and TRBJ2-1, reads EAGVTQFPSHSVIEKGQTVTLRCDPISGHDNLYWYRRVMGKEIKFLLHFVKESKQDESGMPNNRFLAERTGGTYSTLKVQPAELEDSGVYFCASSQGKIGRAYNEQFFGPGTRLTVL.

The V call is TRBV30, the J call TRBJ1-6; TRBD1 might be the D (5 bases). The ends were cut back, 7 bases at V and 7 bases at J, with 14 bases in the middle. Germline assignment: CDR1 GTSNPN and CDR2 SVGIG (reference sequence). This CDR3 is built from 13 residues. The CDR3 DNA reads as TGTGCCTTAGGGCGGGGGTACAATTCACCCCTCCACTTT. Protein sequence: CALGRGYNSPLHF.

The CDR3 here is CASSHGTRSAGANVLTF. The CDR3 region has the DNA TGTGCCAGCAGCCACGGGACTAGATCTGCTGGGGCCAACGTCCTGACTTTC. This chain links TRBV5-4 with TRBJ2-6, with 8 nucleotides matching TRBD2. CDR3 size: 17 residues. In germline, CDR1 is SGHNT, CDR2 YYREEE (reference sequence). V trimming: 4 bases; J trimming: 2 bases; junction bases outside the gene matches: 8.

V gene TRBV7-3 combines with J gene TRBJ1-1; D call uncertain. The germline V and J ends were trimmed by 5 bases and 11 bases, with 18 bases remaining between them. The germline V gene has CDR1 SGHTA and CDR2 FQGTGA. The CDR3 consists of 13 residues. The DNA of the CDR3 is TGTGCCAGCAGCCCGGGGTTGGTGGGGTACGCTTTCTTT. As protein: CASSPGLVGYAFF.

The V and J genes are TRBV13 and TRBJ1-6; unclear D gene. The CDR3 contains 15 residues. Trimming removed 0 bases at V and 6 bases at J, with 9 bases between. Per the germline V gene, CDR1 is PRHDT and CDR2 is FYEKMQ (reference sequence). In DNA, the CDR3 is TGTGCCAGCAGCTTAGGGGGAGTTGGTAATTCACCCCTCCACTTT. This gives the protein CASSLGGVGNSPLHF.

CDR3 nucleotide sequence: TGTGCCAGCGGCAGCTCTGGAAACACCATATATTTT. As protein: CASGSSGNTIYF. The chain links TRBV7-2 to TRBJ1-3; D not resolved. This CDR3 has 12 residues. With 8 bases removed from V and 0 bases from J, the gap between germline ends came to 5 bases. The germline gives CDR1 SGHTA, CDR2 FQGNSA.

This clone occurred once. V gene TRBV6-5 combines with J gene TRBJ1-1; D unresolved. The CDR3 length is 14 residues. V shed 5 bases and J shed 0 bases, with 10 bases lying between them. Germline lookup yields CDR1 MNHEY and CDR2 SVGAGI. The CDR3 sequence: CASSNPGVNTEAFF. CDR3 DNA: TGTGCCAGCAGTAACCCCGGGGTGAACACTGAAGCTTTCTTT.

A few counts support this clone. The chain carries TRBV11-2 and TRBJ2-7, with 12 bases lining up with TRBD2. The germline CDR1 and CDR2 sequences are SGHAT and FQNNGV. J lost 1 base, V lost 3 bases, and 7 bases had no gene match. This CDR3 region has 17 residues. CDR3 region: CASSFIGGLAGSYEQYF. The CDR3 DNA reads as TGTGCCAGCAGCTTTATAGGGGGACTAGCGGGTTCCTACGAGCAGTACTTC.

This chain links TRBV5-6 with TRBJ1-2; D remains ambiguous. Germline CDR1 reads SGHDT; CDR2 reads YYEEEE. The ends were cut back, 3 bases at V and 13 bases at J, with 13 bases in the middle. The CDR3 has 11 residues. The CDR3 DNA reads TGTGCCAGCAGCTACCTGCGTGGAGTCACCTTC. It translates to CASSYLRGVTF. Full variable domain (missing parts from reference TRBV5-6 and TRBJ1-2): DAGVTQSPTHLIKTRGQQVTLRCSPKSGHDTVSWYQQALGQGPQFIFQYYEEEERQRGNFPDRFSGHQFPNYSSELNVNALLLGDSALYLCASSYLRGVTFGSGTRLTVV.

The chain is built from TRBV7-9 and TRBJ2-3, with TRBD2 identical over 9 bases. V shed 3 bases, J shed 4 bases, and the junction held 8 bases outside the gene matches. The V gene's germline CDR1 is SEHNR and CDR2 FQNEAQ (reference sequence). This CDR3 spans 16 amino acids. The CDR3 DNA follows: TGTGCCAGCAGCTTGAGGCGGGGGGGCTCCTCAGATACGCAGTATTTT. It translates to CASSLRRGGSSDTQYF. Together with reference TRBV7-9 and TRBJ2-3, the CDR3 gives the full variable domain: DTGVSQNPRHKITKRGQNVTFRCDPISEHNRLYWYRQTLGQGPEFLTYFQNEAQLEKSRLLSDRFSAERPKGSFSTLEIQRTEQGDSAMYLCASSLRRGGSSDTQYFGPGTRLTVL.

V usage is TRBV4-1 and J usage is TRBJ2-3; D not resolved. The CDR3 spans 10 residues. V lost 8 bases, J lost 9 bases, and 9 bases lay in between. Per the germline V gene, CDR1 is MGHRA and CDR2 is YSYEKL. CDR3 amino acids: CASRGRTQYF. CDR3 coding DNA: TGCGCCAGCCGAGGTAGAACGCAGTATTTT.

The gene calls are TRBV5-1 and TRBJ1-4; 8 bases match TRBD1. The CDR3 is 17 amino acids. CDR1 and CDR2 from the germline V gene are SGHRS and YFSETQ. Trimming took 2 bases from V and 3 from J; bases not matched to a gene: 9. The CDR3 here is CASSFWTGSAANEKLFF. As DNA, the CDR3 is TGCGCCAGCAGCTTCTGGACAGGGTCCGCGGCTAATGAAAAACTGTTTTTT.

This sequence joins TRBV20-1 and TRBJ2-5, with D perhaps matching TRBD2 (5 bases). V dropped 1 base and J dropped 5 bases, with 5 bases sitting between them. In germline, CDR1 is DFQATT, CDR2 SNEGSKA (reference sequence). This CDR3 region has 11 residues. CDR3 sequence: CSARVAETQYF. Written as DNA, the CDR3 is TGCAGTGCTAGAGTAGCGGAGACCCAGTACTTC.